The 29 T cell receptor beta chains in this list originate from one sample, sequenced in a study of control samples from healthy donors and cancer patients. This table comes from immunoSEQ multiplex PCR, and its TCRdb copy is limited to in-frame clones, with some not included. The table includes about 120,000 clones, around nine tenths detected once. The sequenced sample consisted of PBMCs. These receptors came from a woman aged 60 to 75 with lung cancer.

The chain carries TRBV24-1 and TRBJ2-5; D remains unclear. Per germline, CDR1 KGHDR and CDR2 SFDVKD. Trimming cost V 9 bases and J 3 bases, with 7 bases left between them. This CDR3 contains 11 residues. CDR3 in amino acids: CATGLEETQYF. For the CDR3, the DNA is TGTGCCACCGGGCTGGAAGAGACCCAGTACTTC.

This sequence joins TRBV7-8 and TRBJ2-3, with TRBD2 matching 16 bases. CDR1 and CDR2 (germline): SGHVS, FQNEAQ. CDR3 length: 17 residues. V gave up 0 bases and J gave up 4 bases; unmatched junction bases: 1. CDR3 region: CASSLAGTSGRADTQYF. For the CDR3, the DNA is TGTGCCAGCAGCTTAGCCGGGACTAGCGGGAGGGCAGATACGCAGTATTTT.

The gene calls are TRBV5-6 and TRBJ1-6; D might be TRBD1 (6 bases). Trimming removed 3 bases at V and 12 bases at J, with 10 bases between. Looked up from germline, CDR1 is SGHDT and CDR2 is YYEEEE. This CDR3 comprises 12 residues. This chain's CDR3 is CASSSGVGPLHF. CDR3 bases: TGTGCCAGCAGCTCAGGGGTAGGACCCCTCCACTTT.

The chain links TRBV19 to TRBJ2-3, with D hard to call. V was clipped by 5 bases and J by 4 bases, with 13 bases between them. This CDR3 has 14 amino acids. CDR1 is LNHDA and CDR2 is SQIVND in the germline V gene (reference sequence). The CDR3 coding sequence is TGTGCCAGTAGTCCGAGGAAGGATTCAGATACGCAGTATTTT. This gives the protein CASSPRKDSDTQYF.

The chain links TRBV25-1 to TRBJ2-1; D is perhaps TRBD1 (5 bases). V dropped 2 bases and J dropped 7 bases, with 9 bases sitting between them. The CDR3 runs 13 residues. Germline V gives CDR1 MGHDK, CDR2 SYGVNS. DNA for the CDR3: TGTGCCAGCAGTGAACGTGGGGCGAATGAGCAGTTCTTC. It encodes CASSERGANEQFF.

Written as DNA, the CDR3 is TGTGCCAGCAGCTCCCCGTCAGGGGCGCGGGGCACTGAAGCTTTCTTT. It is translated as CASSSPSGARGTEAFF. The J gene is TRBJ1-1, the V gene TRBV5-4; possible D gene TRBD1, 6 bases. The CDR3 consists of 16 residues. In germline, CDR1 is SGHNT, CDR2 YYREEE (reference sequence). The V end lost 3 bases, the J end lost 4 bases, and 19 bases lay between the germline ends.

Worth noting for this clone: The same CDR3 is also encoded by other DNA sequences in this sample. The rearrangement joins TRBV5-1 to TRBJ1-5; tentative D call: TRBD1 (5 bases). The CDR3 extends over 15 amino acids. Trimming cost V 4 bases and J 1 base, with 12 bases left between them. Germline CDR1 SGHRS, CDR2 YFSETQ. The CDR3 loop reads CASSPTPGSNQPQHF. In nucleotides, the CDR3 is TGCGCCAGCAGCCCCACGCCAGGGAGCAATCAGCCCCAGCATTTT. The full variable domain, rest sourced from reference TRBV5-1 and TRBJ1-5, is KAGVTQTPRYLIKTRGQQVTLSCSPISGHRSVSWYQQTPGQGLQFLFEYFSETQRNKGNFPGRFSGRQFSNSRSEMNVSTLELGDSALYLCASSPTPGSNQPQHFGDGTRLSIL.

This chain connects TRBV5-1 to TRBJ2-1; 9 bases agree with TRBD1. This CDR3 is 14 amino acids long. The germline gives CDR1 SGHRS, CDR2 YFSETQ. Trimming took 4 bases from V and 7 from J; bases not matched to a gene: 6. The CDR3 is CASSTGGANNEQFF. CDR3 DNA: TGCGCCAGCAGCACAGGGGGCGCGAATAATGAGCAGTTCTTC.

The rearrangement links TRBV25-1 to TRBJ1-1; D remains unclear. This CDR3 spans 13 amino acids. Germline V gene sequence: CDR1 MGHDK, CDR2 SYGVNS. Trimming removed 5 bases at V and 6 bases at J, with 13 bases between. CDR3 sequence: CASSKNQDSEAFF. CDR3 DNA: TGTGCCAGCAGTAAAAATCAGGATTCTGAAGCTTTCTTT.

The J gene is TRBJ1-2, the V gene TRBV6-5, with 8 bases matching TRBD1. Germline-derived CDR1 and CDR2 are MNHEY and SVGAGI. Germline trimming cut 6 bases from V and 7 bases from J; bases unmatched to any gene: 7. The CDR3 has 13 residues. CDR3 loop: CASSSDRAGGYTF. The CDR3 DNA reads as TGTGCCAGCAGCTCGGACAGGGCTGGTGGCTACACCTTC.

The rearrangement joins TRBV9 to TRBJ2-1; D gene uncertain. V lost 4 bases to trimming and J lost 3 bases, with 20 bases between them. The CDR3 loop spans 17 amino acids. Per the germline V gene, CDR1 is SGDLS and CDR2 is YYNGEE. The DNA of the CDR3 is TGTGCCAGCAGCCCTCGTGGATTAGGGCCCTTCTACAATGAGCAGTTCTTC. Residues: CASSPRGLGPFYNEQFF.

The chain couples TRBV6-5 to TRBJ1-2, with a possible D match to TRBD1 (6 bases). V lost 8 bases and J 4 bases, leaving 17 bases between the germline ends. Looked up from germline, CDR1 is MNHEY and CDR2 is SVGAGI. The CDR3 runs 14 residues. CDR3 coding DNA: TGTGCCAGCCGGACAGATACATTTGGCTATGGCTACACCTTC. It specifies CASRTDTFGYGYTF.

The sample holds one count of this clone. DNA of the CDR3: TGTGCCAGTAGTAGAGGCCGGAACACCGGGGAGCTGTTTTTT. Amino acids: CASSRGRNTGELFF. The chain recombines TRBV19 with TRBJ2-2; D is unclear. Germline CDR1 LNHDA, CDR2 SQIVND (reference sequence). The V end was cut by 4 bases, the J end by 1 base, with 7 bases between. The CDR3 is made up of 14 amino acids.

This chain joins TRBV30 and TRBJ2-3; 15 bases match TRBD2. CDR3 size: 17 residues. Germline lookup yields CDR1 GTSNPN and CDR2 SVGIG (reference sequence). Trimming at V came to 2 bases and at J to 4 bases, leaving 7 bases not matched to a gene. CDR3 protein: CAWSFGLAGGHSDTQYF. In nucleotides, the CDR3 is TGTGCCTGGAGTTTTGGACTAGCGGGAGGGCATTCAGATACGCAGTATTTT.

J is TRBJ2-1 and V is TRBV7-6, with 7 bases identical to TRBD2. Trimming cost V 1 base and J 7 bases; bases outside gene matches: 10. Germline assignment: CDR1 SGHVS and CDR2 FNYEAQ. The CDR3 spans 16 residues. The CDR3 DNA is TGTGCCAGCAGCTTAGACCAACTAGCGCTAAAAAATGAGCAGTTCTTC. It codes for CASSLDQLALKNEQFF.

V and J are TRBV5-4 and TRBJ2-3; D is possibly TRBD2 (5 bases). Germline V gene sequence: CDR1 SGHNT, CDR2 YYREEE (reference sequence). CDR3 length: 16 amino acids. V lost 3 bases, J lost 5 bases, and 19 bases lay in between. CDR3 DNA sequence: TGTGCCAGCAGCTCCCCCGGCGGAGGTGCGGGAGATACGCAGTATTTT. It translates to CASSSPGGGAGDTQYF. The variable domain in full, with the rest retrieved from reference TRBV5-4 and TRBJ2-3, is ETGVTQSPTHLIKTRGQQVTLRCSSQSGHNTVSWYQQALGQGPQFIFQYYREEENGRGNFPPRFSGLQFPNYSSELNVNALELDDSALYLCASSSPGGGAGDTQYFGPGTRLTVL.

V is TRBV18 and J is TRBJ2-5; TRBD1 matches at 7 bases. The germline V gene encodes CDR1 KGHSH and CDR2 LQKENI. The ends lost 8 bases at V and 2 bases at J; junction bases unmatched: 5. This CDR3 contains 13 residues. The CDR3 is CASIRDRQETQYF. The DNA of the CDR3 is TGTGCCAGCATTCGGGACAGACAAGAGACCCAGTACTTC.

This rearrangement joins TRBV6-5 to TRBJ2-6, with D unresolved. V lost 4 bases, J lost 3 bases, and 13 bases lay in between. The germline gives CDR1 MNHEY, CDR2 SVGAGI. The CDR3 extends over 16 amino acids. CDR3 sequence reads: CASSFYGPLGANVLTF. The CDR3 DNA is TGTGCCAGCAGTTTTTACGGGCCTCTTGGGGCCAACGTCCTGACTTTC.

This chain's CDR3 is CASSYLSLNTEAFF. Here the CDR3 DNA reads TGTGCCAGCAGTTACCTATCCCTCAACACTGAAGCTTTCTTT. This chain links TRBV6-5 with TRBJ1-1; no definite D call. Trimming took off 2 bases at V and 2 bases at J, with 9 bases between the two ends. Germline CDR1 is MNHEY and CDR2 is SVGAGI. This CDR3 spans 14 amino acids.

CDR3 DNA sequence: TGTGCCAGCAGCTCCCCGTACGACGGATTCGAAGCTTTCTTT. It is translated as CASSSPYDGFEAFF. The chain links TRBV7-2 to TRBJ1-1, with D hard to call. This CDR3 spans 14 amino acids. V was cut by 4 bases and J by 8 bases, with 17 bases left in between. Germline assignment: CDR1 SGHTA and CDR2 FQGNSA.

J is TRBJ1-2 and V is TRBV7-9; D perhaps matches TRBD1 (5 bases). Germline-derived CDR1 and CDR2 are SEHNR and FQNEAQ (reference sequence). The CDR3 runs to 15 residues. The V and J ends lost 1 base and 5 bases respectively, with 14 bases between them. The CDR3 DNA sequence: TGTGCCAGCAGCTTAGTGGGGGGTCAAGAGTATGGCTACACCTTC. As protein: CASSLVGGQEYGYTF.

V usage is TRBV6-7 and J usage is TRBJ1-5; 7 bases fit TRBD1. TRBV6-7 is reported as an ORF; its role is uncertain. The CDR3 spans 14 residues. J lost 4 bases, V lost 5 bases, and 5 bases had no gene match. The CDR3 here is CASSDTGENQPQHF. The CDR3 DNA follows: TGTGCCAGCAGTGATACAGGGGAGAATCAGCCCCAGCATTTT.

This clone was observed once. The V and J genes are TRBV6-1 and TRBJ2-7; D is unresolved. The CDR3 length is 11 residues. CDR1 and CDR2 from the germline V gene are MNHNS and SASEGT. The ends were cut back, 2 bases at V and 7 bases at J, with 6 bases in the middle. CDR3 amino acids: CASSEIREQYF. In DNA form, the CDR3 reads TGTGCCAGCAGTGAAATCAGAGAGCAGTACTTC.

Regarding this clone: One end of the junction is discordant with germline, which a read error may explain. The CDR3 DNA is TGTGCTAGCAGCTTTGGGGCCCAAGAGACCCAGTACTTC. It translates to CASSFGAQETQYF. The chain employs TRBV7-7 and TRBJ2-5; D might be TRBD1 (5 bases). The CDR3 has 13 residues. CDR1 SSHAT and CDR2 FNYEAQ come from the germline V gene (reference sequence).

DNA of the CDR3: TGTGCCAGCTCACCCCCCCAGGGCGCAGGAAAAAATGAGCAGTTCTTC. Its translation is CASSPPQGAGKNEQFF. This chain joins TRBV18 and TRBJ2-1, with D maybe TRBD1 (5 bases). The CDR3 is made up of 16 amino acids. Germline CDR1 reads KGHSH; CDR2 reads LQKENI. Trimming left V 3 bases short and J 7 bases short, with 19 bases between.

This clone is a singleton in its sample. The rearrangement uses TRBV29-1 and TRBJ1-1, with no clear D. This CDR3 region has 11 residues. V was clipped by 4 bases and J by 7 bases, with 10 bases between them. From germline, CDR1 is SQVTM and CDR2 ANQGSEA. This CDR3 reads CSVVTVVEAFF. CDR3 DNA: TGCAGCGTTGTTACGGTCGTTGAAGCTTTCTTT. Full variable domain (outside the CDR3, taken from reference TRBV29-1 and TRBJ1-1): SAVISQKPSRDICQRGTSLTIQCQVDSQVTMMFWYRQQPGQSLTLIATANQGSEATYESGFVIDKFPISRPNLTFSTLTVSNMSPEDSSIYLCSVVTVVEAFFGQGTRLTVV.

V is TRBV18 and J is TRBJ2-7; TRBD2 might be the D (5 bases). The CDR3 is 13 amino acids. Germline values: CDR1 KGHSH, CDR2 LQKENI. Trimming stripped 3 bases from V and 5 bases from J, with 11 bases between. For the CDR3, the DNA is TGTGCCAGCTCACCCCGGGGTGGGAACGAGCAGTACTTC. It specifies CASSPRGGNEQYF.

The chain links TRBV2 to TRBJ2-1; 8 nucleotides agree with TRBD1. The CDR3 spans 15 residues. The V gene end was trimmed by 0 bases and the J gene end by 6 bases; junction bases not matched to a gene: 4. Germline assignment: CDR1 SNHLY and CDR2 FYNNEI. The CDR3 is CASSEARGPPNEQFF. DNA for the CDR3: TGTGCCAGCAGTGAAGCCAGGGGGCCGCCCAATGAGCAGTTCTTC.

The rearrangement uses TRBV5-4 and TRBJ1-1; maybe TRBD1 (6 bases). Germline CDR1 and CDR2: SGHNT and YYREEE (reference sequence). The CDR3 is made up of 13 amino acids. Trimming pared 7 bases from V and 2 bases from J, leaving 12 bases between. The CDR3 nucleotides are TGTGCCAGCGGCCGACAGGTCAACACTGAAGCTTTCTTT. Amino acid sequence: CASGRQVNTEAFF.